This T cell receptor beta chain was profiled in a study of memory CD4+ T cells and cytomegalovirus serostatus. Only in-frame clones appear in the TCRdb table, and some are missing; sequencing was by immunoSEQ multiplex PCR. This table holds over 60,000 clones, more than 75% found once. V was clipped by 1 base and J by 1 base, with 14 bases between them. The CDR3 extends over 16 amino acids. Germline CDR1 is SGHRS and CDR2 is YFSETQ. Single viable CD3+CD4+CD8-CD45RO+ cells were sorted as the memory CD4+ T cells. Specimen: memory CD4+ T cells from blood. The chain employs TRBV5-1 and TRBJ1-1, with a possible D match to TRBD1 (6 bases). The TCR originated in an adult in good health and CMV-seronegative. DNA for the CDR3: TGCGCCAGCAGCTTGTTGGGGGCCCTCGGGAACACTGAAGCTTTCTTT. This translates into CASSLLGALGNTEAFF.